Reported below is one TCR beta chain. The antigen remains unidentified. These data come from a study of T-cell memory formation after mild COVID-19. Study-level points and caveats: Contracting CD4+ clones were located mainly in CM and EM, and CD8+ clones in EMRA. Some clones that responded turned up in pre-infection memory, which suggests that cross-reactive memory joined in.

J gave up 6 bases and V 0 bases, and 8 bases lay outside the gene matches. Germline values: CDR1 SGHKS, CDR2 YYEKEE (reference sequence). The CDR3 runs 15 residues. MiXCR was run by TCRdb on the 5' RACE reads, yielding one entry per CDR3 protein. The table has under 150,000 distinct CDR3 sequences, 15% to 20% seen once; the top ten hold around 14%. The specimen was PBMCs or a T cell subset sorted from them (not recorded which). This sequence was found in an adult woman who had mild COVID-19 (a few samples of this study predate the infection). Cell type and time point are not known. This chain connects TRBV5-5 to TRBJ1-2; TRBD1 matches 7 bases. The CDR3 region has the DNA TGTGCCAGCAGCTTGGTTCAGGGGGACCTAAATGGCTACACCTTC. Translating it yields CASSLVQGDLNGYTF.